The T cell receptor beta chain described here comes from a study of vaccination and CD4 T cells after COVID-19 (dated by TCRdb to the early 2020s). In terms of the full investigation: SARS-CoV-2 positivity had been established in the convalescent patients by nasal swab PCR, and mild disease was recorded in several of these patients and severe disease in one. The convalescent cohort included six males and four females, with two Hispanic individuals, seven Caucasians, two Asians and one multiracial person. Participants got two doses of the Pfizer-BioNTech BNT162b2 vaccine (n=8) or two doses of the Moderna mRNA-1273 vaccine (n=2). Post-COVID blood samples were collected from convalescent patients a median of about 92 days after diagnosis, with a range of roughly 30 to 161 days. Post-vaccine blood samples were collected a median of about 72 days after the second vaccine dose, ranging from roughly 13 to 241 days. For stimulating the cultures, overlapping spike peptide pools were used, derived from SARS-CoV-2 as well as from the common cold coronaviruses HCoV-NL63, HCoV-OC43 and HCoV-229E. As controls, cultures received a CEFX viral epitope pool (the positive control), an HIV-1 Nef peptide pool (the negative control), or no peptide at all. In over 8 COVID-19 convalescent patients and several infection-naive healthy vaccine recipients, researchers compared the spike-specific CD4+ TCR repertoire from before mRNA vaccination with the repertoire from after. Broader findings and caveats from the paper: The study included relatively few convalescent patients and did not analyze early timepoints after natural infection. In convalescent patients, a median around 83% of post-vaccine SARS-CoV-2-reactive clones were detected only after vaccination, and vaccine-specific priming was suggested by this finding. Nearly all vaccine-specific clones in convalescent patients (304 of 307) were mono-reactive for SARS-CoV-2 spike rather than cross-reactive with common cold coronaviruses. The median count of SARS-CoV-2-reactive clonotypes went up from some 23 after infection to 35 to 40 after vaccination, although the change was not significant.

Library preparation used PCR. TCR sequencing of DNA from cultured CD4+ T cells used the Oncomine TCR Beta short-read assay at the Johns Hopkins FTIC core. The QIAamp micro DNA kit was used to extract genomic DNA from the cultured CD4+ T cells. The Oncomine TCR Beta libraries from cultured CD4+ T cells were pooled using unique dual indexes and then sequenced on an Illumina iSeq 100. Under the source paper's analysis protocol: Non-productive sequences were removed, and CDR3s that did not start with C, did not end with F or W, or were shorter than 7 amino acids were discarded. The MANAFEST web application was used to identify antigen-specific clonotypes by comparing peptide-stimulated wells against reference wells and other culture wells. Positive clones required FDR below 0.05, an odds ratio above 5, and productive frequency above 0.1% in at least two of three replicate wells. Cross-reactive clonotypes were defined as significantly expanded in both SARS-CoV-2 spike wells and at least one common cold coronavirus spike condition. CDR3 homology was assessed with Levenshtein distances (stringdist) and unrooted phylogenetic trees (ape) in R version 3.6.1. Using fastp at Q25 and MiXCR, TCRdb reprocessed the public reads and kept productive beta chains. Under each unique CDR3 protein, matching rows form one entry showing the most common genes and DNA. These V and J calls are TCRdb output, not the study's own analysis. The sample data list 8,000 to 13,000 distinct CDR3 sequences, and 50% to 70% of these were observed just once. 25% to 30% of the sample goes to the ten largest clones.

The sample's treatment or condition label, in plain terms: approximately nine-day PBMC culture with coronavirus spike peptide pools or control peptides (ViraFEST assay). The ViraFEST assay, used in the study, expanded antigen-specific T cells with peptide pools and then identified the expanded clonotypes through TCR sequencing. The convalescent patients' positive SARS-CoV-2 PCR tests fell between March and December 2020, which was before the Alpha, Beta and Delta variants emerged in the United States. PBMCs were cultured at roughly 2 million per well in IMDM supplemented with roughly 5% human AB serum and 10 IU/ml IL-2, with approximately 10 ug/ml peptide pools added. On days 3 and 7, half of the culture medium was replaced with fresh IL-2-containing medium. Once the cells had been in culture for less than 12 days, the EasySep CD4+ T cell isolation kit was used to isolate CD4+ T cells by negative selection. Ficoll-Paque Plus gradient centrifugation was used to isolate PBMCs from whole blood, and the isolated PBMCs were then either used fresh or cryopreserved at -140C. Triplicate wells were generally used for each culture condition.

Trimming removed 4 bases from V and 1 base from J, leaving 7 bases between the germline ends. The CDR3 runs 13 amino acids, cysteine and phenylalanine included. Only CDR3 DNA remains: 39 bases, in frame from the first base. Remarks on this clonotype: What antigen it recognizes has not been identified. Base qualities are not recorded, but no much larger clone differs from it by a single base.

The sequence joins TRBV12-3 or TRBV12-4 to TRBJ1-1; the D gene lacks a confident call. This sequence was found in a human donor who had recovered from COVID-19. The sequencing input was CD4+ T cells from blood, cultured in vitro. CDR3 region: CASSSGRNTEAFF. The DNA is TGTGCCAGCAGTTCAGGCCGGAACACTGAAGCTTTCTTT.